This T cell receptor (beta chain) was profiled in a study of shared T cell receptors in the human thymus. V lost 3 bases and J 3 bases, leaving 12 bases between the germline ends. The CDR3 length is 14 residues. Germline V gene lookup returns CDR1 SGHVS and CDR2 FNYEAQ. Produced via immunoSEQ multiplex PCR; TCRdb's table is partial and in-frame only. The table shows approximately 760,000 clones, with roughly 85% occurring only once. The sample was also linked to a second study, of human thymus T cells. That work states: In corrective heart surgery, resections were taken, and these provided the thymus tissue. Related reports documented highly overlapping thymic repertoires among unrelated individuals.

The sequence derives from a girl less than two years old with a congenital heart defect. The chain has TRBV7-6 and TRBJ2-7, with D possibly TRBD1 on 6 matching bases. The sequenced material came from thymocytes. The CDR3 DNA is TGTGCCAGCAGCTTGAGACAGGCCCTCTACGAGCAGTACTTC. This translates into CASSLRQALYEQYF.